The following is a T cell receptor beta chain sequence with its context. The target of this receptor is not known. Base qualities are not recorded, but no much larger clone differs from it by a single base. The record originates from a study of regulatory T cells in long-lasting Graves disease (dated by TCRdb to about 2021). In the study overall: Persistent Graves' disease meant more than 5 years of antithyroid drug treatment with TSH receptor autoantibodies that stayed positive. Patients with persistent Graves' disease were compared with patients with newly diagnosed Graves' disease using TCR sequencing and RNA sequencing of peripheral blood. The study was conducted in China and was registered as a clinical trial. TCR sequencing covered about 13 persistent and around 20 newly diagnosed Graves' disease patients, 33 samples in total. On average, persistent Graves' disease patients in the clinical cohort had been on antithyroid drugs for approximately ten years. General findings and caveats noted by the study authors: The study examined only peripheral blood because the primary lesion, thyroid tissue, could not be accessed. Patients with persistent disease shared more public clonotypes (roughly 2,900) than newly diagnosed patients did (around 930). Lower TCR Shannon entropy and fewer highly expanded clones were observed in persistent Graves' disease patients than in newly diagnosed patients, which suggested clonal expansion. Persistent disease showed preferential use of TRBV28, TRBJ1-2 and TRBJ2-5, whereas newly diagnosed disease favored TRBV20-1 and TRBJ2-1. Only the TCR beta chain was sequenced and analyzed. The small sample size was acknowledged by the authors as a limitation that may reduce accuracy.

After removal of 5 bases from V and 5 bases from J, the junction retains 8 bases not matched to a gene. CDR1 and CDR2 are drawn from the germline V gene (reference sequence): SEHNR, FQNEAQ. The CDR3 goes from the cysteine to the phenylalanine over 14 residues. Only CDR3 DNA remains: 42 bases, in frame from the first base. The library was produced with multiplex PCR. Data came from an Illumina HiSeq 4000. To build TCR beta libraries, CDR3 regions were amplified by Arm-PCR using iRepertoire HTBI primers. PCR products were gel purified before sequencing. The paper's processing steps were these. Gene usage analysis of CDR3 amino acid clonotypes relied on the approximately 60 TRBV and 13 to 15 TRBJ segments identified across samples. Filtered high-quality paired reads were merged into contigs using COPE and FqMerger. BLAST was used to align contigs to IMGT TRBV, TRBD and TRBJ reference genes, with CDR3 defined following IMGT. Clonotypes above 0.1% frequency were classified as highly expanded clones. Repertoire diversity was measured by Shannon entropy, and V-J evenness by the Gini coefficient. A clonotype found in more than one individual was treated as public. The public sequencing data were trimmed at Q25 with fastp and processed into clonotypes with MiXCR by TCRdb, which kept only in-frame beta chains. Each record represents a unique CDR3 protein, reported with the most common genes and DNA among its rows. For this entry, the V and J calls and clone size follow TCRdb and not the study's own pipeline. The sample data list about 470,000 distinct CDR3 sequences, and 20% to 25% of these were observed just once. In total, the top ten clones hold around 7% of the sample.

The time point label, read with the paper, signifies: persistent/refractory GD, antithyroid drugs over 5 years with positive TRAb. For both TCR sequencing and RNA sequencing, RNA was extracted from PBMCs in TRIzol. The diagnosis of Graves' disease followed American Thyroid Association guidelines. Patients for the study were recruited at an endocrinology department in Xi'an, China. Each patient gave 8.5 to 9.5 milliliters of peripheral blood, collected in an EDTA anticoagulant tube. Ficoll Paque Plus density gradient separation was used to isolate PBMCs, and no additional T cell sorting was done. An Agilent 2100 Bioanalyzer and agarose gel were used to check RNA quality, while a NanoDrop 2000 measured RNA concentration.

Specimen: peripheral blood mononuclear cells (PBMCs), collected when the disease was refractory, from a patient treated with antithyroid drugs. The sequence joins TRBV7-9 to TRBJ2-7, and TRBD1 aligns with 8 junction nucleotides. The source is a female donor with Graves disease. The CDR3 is CASSETGVGDEQYF. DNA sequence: TGTGCCAGCAGCGAGACAGGGGTGGGCGACGAGCAGTACTTC. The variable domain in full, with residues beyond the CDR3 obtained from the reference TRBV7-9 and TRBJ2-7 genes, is DTGVSQNPRHKITKRGQNVTFRCDPISEHNRLYWYRQTLGQGPEFLTYFQNEAQLEKSRLLSDRFSAERPKGSFSTLEIQRTEQGDSAMYLCASSETGVGDEQYFGPGTRLTVT.